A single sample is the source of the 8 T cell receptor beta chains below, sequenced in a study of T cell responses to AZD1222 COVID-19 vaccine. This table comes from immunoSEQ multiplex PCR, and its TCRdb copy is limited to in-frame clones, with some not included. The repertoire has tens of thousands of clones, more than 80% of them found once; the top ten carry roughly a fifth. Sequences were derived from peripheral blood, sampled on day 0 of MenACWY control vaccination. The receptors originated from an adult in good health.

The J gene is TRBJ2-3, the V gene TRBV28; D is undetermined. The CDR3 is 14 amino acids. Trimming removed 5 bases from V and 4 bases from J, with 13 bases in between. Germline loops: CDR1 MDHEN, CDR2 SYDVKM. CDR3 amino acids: CASSRPARPDTQYF. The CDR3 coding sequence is TGTGCCAGCAGTCGCCCGGCCCGGCCAGATACGCAGTATTTT.

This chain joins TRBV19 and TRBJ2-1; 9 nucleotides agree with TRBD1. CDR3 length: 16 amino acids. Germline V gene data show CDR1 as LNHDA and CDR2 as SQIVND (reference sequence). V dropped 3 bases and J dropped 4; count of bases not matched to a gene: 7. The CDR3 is CASSIHRGQGYNEQFF. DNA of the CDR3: TGTGCCAGTAGTATTCATCGGGGACAGGGATACAATGAGCAGTTCTTC.

This chain's CDR3 is CATSTLGTAPTEAFF. The CDR3 DNA reads TGTGCCACCAGCACATTAGGGACAGCACCCACTGAAGCTTTCTTT. The J gene is TRBJ1-1, the V gene TRBV15; TRBD1 agrees at 7 bases. The CDR3 is 15 residues long. Germline CDR1 is LNHNV and CDR2 is YYDKDF (reference sequence). V lost 4 bases, J lost 4 bases, and 9 bases stayed unmatched.

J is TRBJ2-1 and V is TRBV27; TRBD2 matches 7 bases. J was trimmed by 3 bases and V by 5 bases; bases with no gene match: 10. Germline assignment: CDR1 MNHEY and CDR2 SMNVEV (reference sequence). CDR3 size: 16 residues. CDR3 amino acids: CASSPLSGIVYNEQFF. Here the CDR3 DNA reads TGTGCCAGCAGTCCCCTAAGCGGGATCGTCTACAATGAGCAGTTCTTC.

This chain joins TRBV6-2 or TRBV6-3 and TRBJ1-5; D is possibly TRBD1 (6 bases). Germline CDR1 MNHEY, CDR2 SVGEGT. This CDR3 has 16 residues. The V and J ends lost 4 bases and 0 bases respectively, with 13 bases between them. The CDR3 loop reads CASSSITGISNQPQHF. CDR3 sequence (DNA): TGTGCCAGCAGTTCGATTACAGGGATTAGCAATCAGCCCCAGCATTTT.

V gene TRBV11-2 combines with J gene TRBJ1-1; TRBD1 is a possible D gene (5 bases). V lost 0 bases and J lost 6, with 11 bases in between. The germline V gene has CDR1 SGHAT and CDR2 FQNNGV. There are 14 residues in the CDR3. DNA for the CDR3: TGTGCCAGCAGCTTAGAACTTGGGGCGTCTGAAGCTTTCTTT. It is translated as CASSLELGASEAFF. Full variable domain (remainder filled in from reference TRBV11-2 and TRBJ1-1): EAGVAQSPRYKIIEKRQSVAFWCNPISGHATLYWYQQILGQGPKLLIQFQNNGVVDDSQLPKDRFSAERLKGVDSTLKIQPAKLEDSAVYLCASSLELGASEAFFGQGTRLTVV.

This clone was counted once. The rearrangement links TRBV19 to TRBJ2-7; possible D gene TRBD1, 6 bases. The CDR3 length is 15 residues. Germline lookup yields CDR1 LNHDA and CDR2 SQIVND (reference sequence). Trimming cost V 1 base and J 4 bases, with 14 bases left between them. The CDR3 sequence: CASSIGAGVGYEQYF. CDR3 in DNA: TGTGCCAGTAGTATAGGCGCAGGGGTGGGGTACGAGCAGTACTTC.

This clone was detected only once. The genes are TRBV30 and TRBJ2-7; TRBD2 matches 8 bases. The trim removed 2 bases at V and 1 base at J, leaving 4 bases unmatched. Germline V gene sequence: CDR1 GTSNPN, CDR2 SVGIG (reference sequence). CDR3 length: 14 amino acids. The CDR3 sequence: CAWSSGRRSYEQYF. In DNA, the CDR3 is TGTGCCTGGAGTAGCGGGAGAAGGTCCTACGAGCAGTACTTC.